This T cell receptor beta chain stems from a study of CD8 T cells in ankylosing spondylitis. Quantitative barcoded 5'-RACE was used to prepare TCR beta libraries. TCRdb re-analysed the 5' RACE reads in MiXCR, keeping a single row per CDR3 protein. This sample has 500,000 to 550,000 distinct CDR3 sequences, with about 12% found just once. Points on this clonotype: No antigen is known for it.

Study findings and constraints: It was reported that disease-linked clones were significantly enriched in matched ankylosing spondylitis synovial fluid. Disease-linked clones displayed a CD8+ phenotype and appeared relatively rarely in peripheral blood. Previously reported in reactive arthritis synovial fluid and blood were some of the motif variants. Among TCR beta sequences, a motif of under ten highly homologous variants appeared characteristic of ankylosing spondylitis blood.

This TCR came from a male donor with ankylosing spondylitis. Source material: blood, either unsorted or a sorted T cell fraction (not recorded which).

The CDR3 protein is CSVERGQGRNGYTF. The CDR3 DNA reads TGCAGCGTTGAAAGGGGACAGGGGCGGAATGGCTACACCTTC. This chain connects TRBV29-1 to TRBJ1-2; 10 bases align to TRBD1. Germline V gene lookup returns CDR1 SQVTM and CDR2 ANQGSEA. The CDR3 has 14 amino acids. Unmatched junction bases numbered 6, after V lost 2 bases and J lost 6 bases.